This T cell receptor beta chain was observed in a study of B cell selection in AIRE deficiency. A word on this clone: Antigen unknown.

TCRdb's copy holds only in-frame clones and misses some; the assay was immunoSEQ multiplex PCR. There are some 19,000 clones in the sample; 97% occur only once, and 0.3% lies in the top ten. Sorting defined conventional CD4 T cells as CD4+CD127+. Study findings and constraints: Healthy Tconv contained about two fifths of shared healthy Treg sequences; only TCRbeta sequenced. Of roughly 3,300 shared Treg TCRbeta sequences, roughly 34% were healthy-donor-only and around 8.7% patient-only. AIRE-deficient Tconv and Treg repertoires matched healthy donors in TCRBV, CDR3 length, diversity.

Germline-derived CDR1 and CDR2 are LNHDA and SQIVND (reference sequence). Deletions cut 3 bases from V and 7 bases from J, with 21 bases between. This CDR3 is built from 16 residues. The chain carries TRBV19 and TRBJ2-5; perhaps TRBD1 as D (5 bases). The clonotype originates from a human donor with AIRE deficiency. Sequenced sample: conventional CD4+ T cells sorted from PBMCs. CDR3 loop: CASSIWAGPGLGTQYF. The CDR3 DNA reads TGTGCCAGTAGTATTTGGGCAGGGCCAGGTTTAGGGACCCAGTACTTC. Full variable domain (missing parts from reference TRBV19 and TRBJ2-5): DGGITQSPKYLFRKEGQNVTLSCEQNLNHDAMYWYRQDPGQGLRLIYYSQIVNDFQKGDIAEGYSVSREKKESFPLTVTSAQKNPTAFYLCASSIWAGPGLGTQYFGPGTRLLVL.